The following is a T cell receptor (beta chain) sequence with its context. Germline-derived CDR1 and CDR2 are MNHEY and SVGAGI. V lost 6 bases and J lost 3, with 10 bases in between. CDR3 length: 13 amino acids. This sample is part of a study of blood T cell repertoires in COVID-19. Study details: Samples of COVID-19 (acute and convalescent) were obtained from the United States, Italy and Spain.

Clones were read by immunoSEQ multiplex PCR, and TCRdb kept only the in-frame ones, dropping some. The data contain 88,000 or so clones, about 76% of them seen just once; the ten biggest clones take up about a quarter. The sample comprised peripheral blood. V usage is TRBV6-5 and J usage is TRBJ2-3; D is possibly TRBD2 (5 bases). The sequence was obtained from a human donor in a cohort sampled during active COVID-19. The CDR3: CASSGDPTDTQYF. The CDR3 region has the DNA TGTGCCAGCAGCGGGGATCCAACAGATACGCAGTATTTT.